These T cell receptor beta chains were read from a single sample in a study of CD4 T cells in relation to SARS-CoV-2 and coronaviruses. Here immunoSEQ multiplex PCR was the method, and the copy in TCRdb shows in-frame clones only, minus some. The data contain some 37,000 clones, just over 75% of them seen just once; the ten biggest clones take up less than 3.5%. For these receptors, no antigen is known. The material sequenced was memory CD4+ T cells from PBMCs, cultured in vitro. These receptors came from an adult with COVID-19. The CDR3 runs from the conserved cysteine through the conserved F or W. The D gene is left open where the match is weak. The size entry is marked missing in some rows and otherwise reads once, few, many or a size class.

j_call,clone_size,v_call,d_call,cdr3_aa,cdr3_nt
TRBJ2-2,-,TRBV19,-,CASSNPKIATGELFF,TGTGCCAGTAGTAACCCTAAGATCGCAACCGGGGAGCTGTTTTTT
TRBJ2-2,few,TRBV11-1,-,CASSSQGTGELFF,TGTGCCAGCAGCTCACAGGGTACCGGGGAGCTGTTTTTT
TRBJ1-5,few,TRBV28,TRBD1,CASSLRRGRNQPQHF,TGTGCCAGCAGTTTACGCAGGGGGCGCAATCAGCCCCAGCATTTT
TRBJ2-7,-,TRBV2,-,CASSDVVVYYEQYF,TGTGCCAGCAGTGACGTGGTAGTCTACTACGAGCAGTACTTC
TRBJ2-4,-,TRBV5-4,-,CASSNFGIAKNIQYF,TGTGCCAGCAGTAACTTCGGAATAGCCAAAAACATTCAGTACTTC
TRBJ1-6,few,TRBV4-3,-,CASSQEGLGSPLHF,TGCGCCAGCAGCCAAGAGGGCCTAGGATCACCCCTCCACTTT
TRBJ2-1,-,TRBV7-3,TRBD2,CASSLLGEGNNEQFF,TGTGCCAGCAGCTTATTGGGGGAGGGCAACAATGAGCAGTTCTTC
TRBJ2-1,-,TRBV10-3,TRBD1,CAISDHPGTGAYNEQFF,TGTGCCATCAGTGACCATCCCGGGACAGGGGCCTACAATGAGCAGTTCTTC
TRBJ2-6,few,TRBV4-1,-,CASSQEGFGANVLTF,TGCGCCAGCAGCCAAGAGGGGTTCGGGGCCAACGTCCTGACTTTC
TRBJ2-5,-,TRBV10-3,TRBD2,CAISEGLAGVAETQYF,TGTGCCATCAGTGAGGGACTAGCGGGAGTAGCGGAGACCCAGTACTTC
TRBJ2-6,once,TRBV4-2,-,CASSLRARTSGANVLTF,TGTGCCAGCAGCCTGAGGGCAAGGACCTCTGGGGCCAACGTCCTGACTTTC
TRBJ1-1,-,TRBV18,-,CASSPRKVPGTEAFF,TGTGCCAGCTCACCAAGGAAGGTACCTGGCACTGAAGCTTTCTTT
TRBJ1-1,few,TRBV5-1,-,CASSLAGENTEAFF,TGCGCCAGCAGCTTGGCCGGGGAGAACACTGAAGCTTTCTTT
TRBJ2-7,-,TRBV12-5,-,CASGFDSSYEQYF,TGTGCTAGTGGTTTCGACAGCTCCTACGAGCAGTACTTC
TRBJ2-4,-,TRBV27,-,CASSLRGTNIQYF,TGTGCCAGCAGTTTACGGGGCACAAACATTCAGTACTTC
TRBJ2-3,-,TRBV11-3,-,CASSPTGTSTDTQYF,TGTGCCAGCAGTCCAACCGGGACAAGCACAGATACGCAGTATTTT
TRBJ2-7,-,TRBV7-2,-,CASSLGQGGVYEQYF,TGTGCCAGCAGCTTAGGGCAGGGGGGGGTCTACGAGCAGTACTTC
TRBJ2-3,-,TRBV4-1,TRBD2,CASSQGIGLAGGLGQYF,TGCGCCAGCAGCCAAGGGATTGGGCTAGCGGGAGGACTTGGGCAGTATTTT
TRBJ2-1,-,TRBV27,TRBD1,CASSRQGANNEQFF,TGTGCCAGCAGTAGGCAGGGGGCAAACAATGAGCAGTTCTTC